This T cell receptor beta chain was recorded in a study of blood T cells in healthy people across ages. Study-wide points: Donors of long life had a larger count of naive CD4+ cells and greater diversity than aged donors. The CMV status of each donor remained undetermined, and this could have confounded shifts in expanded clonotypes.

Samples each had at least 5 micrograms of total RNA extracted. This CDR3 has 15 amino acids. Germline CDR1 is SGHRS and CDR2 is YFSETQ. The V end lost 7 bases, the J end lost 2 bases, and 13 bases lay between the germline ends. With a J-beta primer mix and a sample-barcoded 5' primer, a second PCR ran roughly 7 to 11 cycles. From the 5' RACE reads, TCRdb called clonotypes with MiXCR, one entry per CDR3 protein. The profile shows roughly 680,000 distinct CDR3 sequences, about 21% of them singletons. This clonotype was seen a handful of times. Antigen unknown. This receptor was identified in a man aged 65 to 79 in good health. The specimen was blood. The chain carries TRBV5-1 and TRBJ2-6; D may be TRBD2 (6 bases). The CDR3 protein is CASDPRGTGANVLTF. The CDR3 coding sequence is TGCGCCAGCGATCCCCGGGGGACTGGGGCCAACGTCCTGACTTTC. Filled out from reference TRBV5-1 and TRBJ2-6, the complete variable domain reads KAGVTQTPRYLIKTRGQQVTLSCSPISGHRSVSWYQQTPGQGLQFLFEYFSETQRNKGNFPGRFSGRQFSNSRSEMNVSTLELGDSALYLCASDPRGTGANVLTFGAGSRLTVL.